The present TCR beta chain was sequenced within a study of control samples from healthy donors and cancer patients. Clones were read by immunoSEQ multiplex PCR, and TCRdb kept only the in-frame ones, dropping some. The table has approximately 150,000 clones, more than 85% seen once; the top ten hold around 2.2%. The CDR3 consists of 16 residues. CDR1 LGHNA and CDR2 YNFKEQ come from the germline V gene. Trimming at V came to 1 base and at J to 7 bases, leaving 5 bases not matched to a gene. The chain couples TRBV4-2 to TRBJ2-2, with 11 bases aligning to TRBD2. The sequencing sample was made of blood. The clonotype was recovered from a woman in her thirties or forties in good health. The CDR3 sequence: CASSQVAGGLGGELFF. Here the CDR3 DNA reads TGTGCCAGCAGCCAAGTAGCGGGGGGGCTCGGCGGGGAGCTGTTTTTT.